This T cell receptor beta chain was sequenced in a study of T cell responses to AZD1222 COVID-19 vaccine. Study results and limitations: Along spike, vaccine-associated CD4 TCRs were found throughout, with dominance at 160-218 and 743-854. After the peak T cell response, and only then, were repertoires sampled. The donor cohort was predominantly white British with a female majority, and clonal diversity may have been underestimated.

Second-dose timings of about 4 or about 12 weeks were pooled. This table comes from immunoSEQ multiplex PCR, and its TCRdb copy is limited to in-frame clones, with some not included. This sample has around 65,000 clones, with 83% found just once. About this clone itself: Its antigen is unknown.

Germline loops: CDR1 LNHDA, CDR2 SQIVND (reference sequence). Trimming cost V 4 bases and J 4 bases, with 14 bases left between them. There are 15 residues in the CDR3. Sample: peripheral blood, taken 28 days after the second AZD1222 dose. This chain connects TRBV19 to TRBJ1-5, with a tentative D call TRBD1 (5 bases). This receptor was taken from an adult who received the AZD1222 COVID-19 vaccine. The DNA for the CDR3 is TGTGCCAGTAGTAAGGGGCGGCAGGCTAATCAGCCCCAGCATTTT. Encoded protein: CASSKGRQANQPQHF. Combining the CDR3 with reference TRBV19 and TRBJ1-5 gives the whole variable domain DGGITQSPKYLFRKEGQNVTLSCEQNLNHDAMYWYRQDPGQGLRLIYYSQIVNDFQKGDIAEGYSVSREKKESFPLTVTSAQKNPTAFYLCASSKGRQANQPQHFGDGTRLSIL.